Sequencing of this T cell receptor (beta chain) was carried out in a study of blood T cell repertoires in COVID-19. For the study at large: COVID-19 samples collected from the United States, Italy and Spain covered acute and convalescent phases. T cells, B-cell-depleted T cells, or PBMCs supplied cDNA or gDNA.

CDR3 size: 13 residues. Deletions cut 2 bases from V and 4 bases from J, with 6 bases between. Per the authors' pipeline: Cell counts per sample came from amplifying reference gene primers. This table comes from immunoSEQ multiplex PCR, and its TCRdb copy is limited to in-frame clones, with some not included. V and J calls and clone size follow that table, whereas D and trimming were derived from the DNA. The top ten hold 4.5% to 5% of the sample, which has roughly 68,000 clones, 88% seen once. This sequence was found in a human donor in a cohort sampled during active COVID-19. Input material: peripheral blood. The V call is TRBV12-3 or TRBV12-4, the J call TRBJ2-1, with D maybe TRBD1 (5 bases). CDR3 nucleotide sequence: TGTGCCAGCAGTTTAAAGGGGTACAATGAGCAGTTCTTC. It encodes CASSLKGYNEQFF.